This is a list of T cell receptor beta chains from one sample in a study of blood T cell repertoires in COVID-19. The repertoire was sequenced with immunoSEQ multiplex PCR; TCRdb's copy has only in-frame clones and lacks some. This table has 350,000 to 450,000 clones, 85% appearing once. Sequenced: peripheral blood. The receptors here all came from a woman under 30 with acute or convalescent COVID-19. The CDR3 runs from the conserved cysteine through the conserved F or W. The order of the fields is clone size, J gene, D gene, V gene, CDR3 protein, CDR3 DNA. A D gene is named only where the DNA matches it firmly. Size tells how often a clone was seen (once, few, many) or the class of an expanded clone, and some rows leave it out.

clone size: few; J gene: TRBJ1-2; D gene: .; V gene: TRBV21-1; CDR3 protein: CASSKLTGTF; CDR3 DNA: TGTGCCAGCAGCAAATTGACAGGCACCTTC
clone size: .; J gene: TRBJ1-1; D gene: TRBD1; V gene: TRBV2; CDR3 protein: CASSRQGNRDTEAFF; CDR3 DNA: TGTGCCAGCAGCCGACAGGGGAATCGGGACACTGAAGCTTTCTTT
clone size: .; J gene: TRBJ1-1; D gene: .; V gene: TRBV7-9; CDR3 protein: CASSLPGNTEAFF; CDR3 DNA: TGTGCCAGCAGCCTCCCAGGGAACACTGAAGCTTTCTTT
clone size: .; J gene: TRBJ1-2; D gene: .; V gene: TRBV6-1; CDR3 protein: CASSEQAHYGYTF; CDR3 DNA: TGTGCCAGCAGTGAACAGGCCCACTATGGCTACACCTTC
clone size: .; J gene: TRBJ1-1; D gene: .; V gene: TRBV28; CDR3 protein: CASRGGGFRLTEAFF; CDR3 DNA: TGTGCCAGCAGGGGGGGAGGGTTCCGGCTCACTGAAGCTTTCTTT
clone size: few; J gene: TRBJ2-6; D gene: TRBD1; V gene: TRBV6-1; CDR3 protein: CASSGQGAGANVLTF; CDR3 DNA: TGTGCCAGCAGTGGACAGGGAGCTGGGGCCAACGTCCTGACTTTC
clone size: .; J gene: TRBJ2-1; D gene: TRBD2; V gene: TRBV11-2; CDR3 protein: CASSLGLAGGPDNEQFF; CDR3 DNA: TGTGCCAGCAGCTTGGGACTAGCGGGAGGGCCTGACAATGAGCAGTTCTTC
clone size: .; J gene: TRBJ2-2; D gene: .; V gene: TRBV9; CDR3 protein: CASSPGTSTGELFF; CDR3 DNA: TGTGCCAGCAGCCCCGGGACTTCAACCGGGGAGCTGTTTTTT
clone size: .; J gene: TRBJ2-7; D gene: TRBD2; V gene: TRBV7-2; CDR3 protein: CASSSGLAGLYEQYF; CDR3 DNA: TGTGCCAGCAGCTCGGGACTAGCGGGACTTTACGAGCAGTACTTC
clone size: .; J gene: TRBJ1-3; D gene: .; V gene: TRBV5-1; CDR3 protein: CASSLDLYSGNTIYF; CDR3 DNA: TGCGCCAGCAGCTTGGATCTCTACTCTGGAAACACCATATATTTT
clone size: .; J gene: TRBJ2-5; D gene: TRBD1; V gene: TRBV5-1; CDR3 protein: CASSFGQGETQYF; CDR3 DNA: TGCGCCAGCAGCTTCGGACAGGGAGAGACCCAGTACTTC
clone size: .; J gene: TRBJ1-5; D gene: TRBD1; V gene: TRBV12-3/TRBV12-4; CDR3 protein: CASSSNSGQHQHF; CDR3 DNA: TGTGCCAGCAGTTCGAATTCGGGACAGCACCAGCATTTT
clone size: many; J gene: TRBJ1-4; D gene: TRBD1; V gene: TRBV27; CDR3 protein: CASSKQGPGEKLFF; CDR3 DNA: TGTGCCAGCAGTAAACAGGGGCCAGGTGAAAAACTGTTTTTT
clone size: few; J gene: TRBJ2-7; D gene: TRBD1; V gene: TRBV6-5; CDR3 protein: CASSYRDRGSYEQYF; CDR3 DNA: TGTGCCAGCAGTTACAGGGACAGGGGGAGTTACGAGCAGTACTTC
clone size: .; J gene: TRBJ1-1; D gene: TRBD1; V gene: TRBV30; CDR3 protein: CAWSVTGGRKTEAFF; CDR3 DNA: TGTGCCTGGAGTGTGACAGGGGGAAGAAAAACTGAAGCTTTCTTT
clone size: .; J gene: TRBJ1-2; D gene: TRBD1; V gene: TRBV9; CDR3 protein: CASSGETGKGYGYTF; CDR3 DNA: TGTGCCAGCAGCGGAGAGACAGGGAAAGGGTATGGCTACACCTTC
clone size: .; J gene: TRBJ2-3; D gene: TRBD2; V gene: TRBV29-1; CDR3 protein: CSAPTSGTDTQYF; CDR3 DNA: TGCAGCGCCCCGACTAGCGGCACAGATACGCAGTATTTT
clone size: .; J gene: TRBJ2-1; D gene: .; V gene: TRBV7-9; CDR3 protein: CASSLRLRNEQFF; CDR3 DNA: TGTGCCAGCAGCTTACGGCTGCGGAATGAGCAGTTCTTC
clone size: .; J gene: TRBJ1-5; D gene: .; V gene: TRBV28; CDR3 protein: CASSREQENQPQHF; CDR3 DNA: TGTGCCAGCAGTAGGGAACAGGAGAATCAGCCCCAGCATTTT
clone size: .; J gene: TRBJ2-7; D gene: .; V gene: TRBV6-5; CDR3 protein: CASNHLGHLYF; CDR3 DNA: TGTGCCAGCAACCACCTGGGACATTTGTACTTC
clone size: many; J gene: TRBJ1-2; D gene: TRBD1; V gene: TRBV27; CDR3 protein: CASSRQGANYGYTF; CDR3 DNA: TGTGCCAGCAGTCGACAGGGGGCAAACTATGGCTACACCTTC
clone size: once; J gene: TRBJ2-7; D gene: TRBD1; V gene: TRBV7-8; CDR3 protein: CASSLEGQGGLYF; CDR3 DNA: TGTGCCAGCAGCTTAGAGGGTCAAGGGGGCCTGTACTTC
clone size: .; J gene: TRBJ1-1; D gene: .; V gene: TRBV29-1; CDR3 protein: CSVEGTGGTEAFF; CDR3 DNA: TGCAGCGTTGAGGGGACGGGAGGCACTGAAGCTTTCTTT
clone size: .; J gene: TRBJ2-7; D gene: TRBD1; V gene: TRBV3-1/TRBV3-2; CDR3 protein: CASSPKTGDYEQYF; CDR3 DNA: TGTGCCAGCAGCCCGAAGACAGGGGACTACGAGCAGTACTTC
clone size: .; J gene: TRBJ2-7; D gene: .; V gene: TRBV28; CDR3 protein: CASRIRGPLYEQYF; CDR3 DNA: TGTGCCAGCAGGATCAGGGGTCCCCTCTACGAGCAGTACTTC
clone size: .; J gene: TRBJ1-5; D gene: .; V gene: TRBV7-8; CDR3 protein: CASSSRQNSNQPQHF; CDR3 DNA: TGTGCCAGCAGCTCCCGACAAAATAGCAATCAGCCCCAGCATTTT
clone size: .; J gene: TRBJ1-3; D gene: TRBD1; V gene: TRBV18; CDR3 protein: CASSLSDRGGNTIYF; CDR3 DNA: TGTGCCAGCTCACTTAGCGACAGGGGAGGAAACACCATATATTTT
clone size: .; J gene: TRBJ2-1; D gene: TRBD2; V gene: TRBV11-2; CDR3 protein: CASSFLLDGRAYNEQFF; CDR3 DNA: TGTGCCAGCAGCTTTCTTTTGGACGGGAGGGCCTACAATGAGCAGTTCTTC
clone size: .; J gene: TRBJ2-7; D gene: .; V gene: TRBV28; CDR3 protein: CASSFTSEGYEQYF; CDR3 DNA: TGTGCCAGCAGTTTCACCTCAGAGGGTTACGAGCAGTACTTC
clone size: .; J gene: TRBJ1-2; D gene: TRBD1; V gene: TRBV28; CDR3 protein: CASSLEGAYGYTF; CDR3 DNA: TGTGCCAGCAGTTTGGAGGGGGCCTATGGCTACACCTTC
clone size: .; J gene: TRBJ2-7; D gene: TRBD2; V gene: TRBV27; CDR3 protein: CASSWGGRPEQYF; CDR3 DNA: TGTGCCAGCAGTTGGGGGGGACGCCCCGAGCAGTACTTC
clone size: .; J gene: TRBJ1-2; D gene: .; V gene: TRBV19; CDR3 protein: CASSIVGSYGYTF; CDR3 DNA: TGTGCCAGTAGTATAGTTGGCAGCTATGGCTACACCTTC
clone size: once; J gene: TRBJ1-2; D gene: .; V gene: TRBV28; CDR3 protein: CASSVSYGYTF; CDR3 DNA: TGTGCCAGCAGCGTTTCTTATGGCTACACCTTC
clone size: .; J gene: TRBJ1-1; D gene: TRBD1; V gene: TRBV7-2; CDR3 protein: CASSLVSTGVGEAFF; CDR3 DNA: TGTGCCAGCAGCTTAGTCTCGACAGGGGTTGGGGAAGCTTTCTTT
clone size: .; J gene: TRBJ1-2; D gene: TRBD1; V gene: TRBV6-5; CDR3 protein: CAMGDRVYGYTF; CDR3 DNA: TGTGCCATGGGGGACAGGGTCTATGGCTACACCTTC
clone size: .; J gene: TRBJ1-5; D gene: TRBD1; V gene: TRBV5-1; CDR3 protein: CASSLPTGGSQPQHF; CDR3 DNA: TGCGCCAGCAGCCTACCTACAGGGGGTAGTCAGCCCCAGCATTTT
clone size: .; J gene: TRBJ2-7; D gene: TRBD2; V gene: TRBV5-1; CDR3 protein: CASSTLAGGPYEQYF; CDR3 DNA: TGCGCCAGCAGTACTTTAGCGGGAGGGCCCTACGAGCAGTACTTC
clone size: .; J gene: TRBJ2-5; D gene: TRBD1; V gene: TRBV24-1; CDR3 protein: CATQQGTETQYF; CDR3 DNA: TGTGCCACTCAACAGGGGACCGAGACCCAGTACTTC
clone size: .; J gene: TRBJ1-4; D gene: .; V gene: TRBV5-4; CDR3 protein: CASSLRGPGEKLFF; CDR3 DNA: TGTGCCAGCAGCTTGAGAGGGCCGGGGGAAAAACTGTTTTTT
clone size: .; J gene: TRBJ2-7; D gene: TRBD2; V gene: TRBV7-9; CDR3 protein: CASSLELAGGFSYEQYF; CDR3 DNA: TGTGCCAGCAGCTTAGAACTAGCGGGGGGGTTCTCCTACGAGCAGTACTTC
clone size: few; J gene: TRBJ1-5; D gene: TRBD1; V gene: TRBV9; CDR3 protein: CASGTAPGQPQHF; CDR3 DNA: TGTGCCAGCGGGACAGCCCCGGGACAGCCCCAGCATTTT
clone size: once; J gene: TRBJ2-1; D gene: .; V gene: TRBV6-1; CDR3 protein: CASSETWRADSYNEQFF; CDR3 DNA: TGTGCCAGCAGTGAAACTTGGAGGGCGGATTCGTACAATGAGCAGTTCTTC
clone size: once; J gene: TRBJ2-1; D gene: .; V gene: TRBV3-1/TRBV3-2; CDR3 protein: CASSQALEVRSSYNEQFF; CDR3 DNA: TGTGCCAGCAGCCAAGCCCTAGAGGTGCGGAGCTCCTACAATGAGCAGTTCTTC
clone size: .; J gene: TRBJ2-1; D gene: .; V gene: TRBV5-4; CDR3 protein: CASTDGTLYNEQFF; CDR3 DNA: TGTGCCAGCACCGACGGGACACTCTACAATGAGCAGTTCTTC
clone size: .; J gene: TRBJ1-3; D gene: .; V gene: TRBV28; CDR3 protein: CASSLRGGLGNTIYF; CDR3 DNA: TGTGCCAGCAGTTTAAGGGGAGGGCTCGGAAACACCATATATTTT
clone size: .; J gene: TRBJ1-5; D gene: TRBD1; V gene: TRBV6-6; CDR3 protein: CASSNTGQANQPQHF; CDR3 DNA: TGTGCCAGCAGCAATACCGGACAGGCGAATCAGCCCCAGCATTTT
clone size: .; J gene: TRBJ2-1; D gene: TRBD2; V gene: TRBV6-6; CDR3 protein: CASSYSGSATYNEQFF; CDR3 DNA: TGTGCCAGCAGTTATAGCGGGAGTGCAACCTACAATGAGCAGTTCTTC
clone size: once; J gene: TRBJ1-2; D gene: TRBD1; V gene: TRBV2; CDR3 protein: CARLTGNYGYTF; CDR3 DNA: TGTGCCAGGTTGACAGGGAACTATGGCTACACCTTC
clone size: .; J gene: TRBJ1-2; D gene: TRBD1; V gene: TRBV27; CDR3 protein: CASSFQGQAGYTF; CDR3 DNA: TGTGCCAGCAGTTTTCAGGGACAGGCAGGCTACACCTTC
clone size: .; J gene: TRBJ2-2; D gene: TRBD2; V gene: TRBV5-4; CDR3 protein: CASSLSAGEAGELFF; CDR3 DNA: TGTGCCAGCAGCTTGTCAGCGGGAGAGGCCGGGGAGCTGTTTTTT
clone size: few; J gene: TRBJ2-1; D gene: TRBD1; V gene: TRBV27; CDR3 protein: CASGDSYYNEQFF; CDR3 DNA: TGTGCCAGCGGGGACAGTTACTACAATGAGCAGTTCTTC
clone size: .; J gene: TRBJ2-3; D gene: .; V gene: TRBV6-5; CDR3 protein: CASSYITSRDTQYF; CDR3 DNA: TGTGCCAGCAGTTACATCACTAGCAGGGATACGCAGTATTTT
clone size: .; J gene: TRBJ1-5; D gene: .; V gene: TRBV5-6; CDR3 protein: CASSSGISNQPQHF; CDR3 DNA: TGTGCCAGCAGCTCGGGGATCAGCAATCAGCCCCAGCATTTT
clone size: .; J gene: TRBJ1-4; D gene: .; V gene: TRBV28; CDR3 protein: CASRNGGSDEKLFF; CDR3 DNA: TGTGCCAGCAGAAACGGGGGAAGCGATGAAAAACTGTTTTTT
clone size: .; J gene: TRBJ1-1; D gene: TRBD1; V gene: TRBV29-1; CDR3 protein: CSVAFGRGDTEAFF; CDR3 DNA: TGCAGCGTTGCGTTTGGCAGGGGGGATACTGAAGCTTTCTTT